Listed here are 11 T cell receptor beta chains from one sample, sequenced in a study of cytomegalovirus exposure and HLA in healthy donors. The PCR ran on 60 Vbeta and 13 Jbeta primers. Clones were read by immunoSEQ multiplex PCR, and TCRdb kept only the in-frame ones, dropping some. The record lists approximately 93,000 clones, of which the ten most abundant hold 3% to 3.5%. Sequencing was performed on PBMCs. The receptors shown here come from a woman aged 25 to 39 in good health and CMV-seronegative.

The V call is TRBV27, the J call TRBJ1-6; D remains unclear. The CDR3 sequence is 15 residues long. In germline, CDR1 is MNHEY, CDR2 SMNVEV (reference sequence). Trimming took 4 bases from V and 14 from J, leaving 21 bases between them. The CDR3 here is CASSSRINRDLALHF. CDR3 nucleotides: TGTGCCAGCAGTTCAAGGATTAACCGGGATTTGGCCCTCCACTTT.

The V and J genes are TRBV27 and TRBJ1-1, with TRBD1 as a possible D gene (5 bases). From germline, CDR1 is MNHEY and CDR2 SMNVEV (reference sequence). This CDR3 comprises 16 residues. The ends were cut back, 3 bases at V and 0 bases at J, with 14 bases in the middle. The CDR3: CASSLWAGSMNTEAFF. The CDR3 DNA reads TGTGCCAGCAGTTTGTGGGCAGGGTCAATGAACACTGAAGCTTTCTTT.

The V and J genes are TRBV28 and TRBJ2-1; the match to TRBD1 covers 9 bases. Germline assignment: CDR1 MDHEN and CDR2 SYDVKM. V lost 10 bases, J lost 5 bases, and 12 bases stayed unmatched. The CDR3 runs 15 residues. CDR3 in amino acids: CATTARDRANNEQFF. As DNA, the CDR3 is TGTGCCACCACGGCCCGGGACAGGGCCAACAATGAGCAGTTCTTC.

The V gene is TRBV28, the J gene TRBJ2-6; D ambiguous. Trimming shortened V by 2 bases and J by 0 bases, and 5 bases separated the two germline ends. CDR1 MDHEN and CDR2 SYDVKM come from the germline V gene. The CDR3 sequence is 15 residues long. This CDR3 reads CASSLTDSGANVLTF. The CDR3 nucleotides are TGTGCCAGCAGTTTAACAGACTCTGGGGCCAACGTCCTGACTTTC.

The chain carries TRBV28 and TRBJ2-5; D possibly corresponds to TRBD1 (6 bases). V was cut by 8 bases and J by 5 bases, with 18 bases left in between. The CDR3 consists of 14 residues. Germline loops: CDR1 MDHEN, CDR2 SYDVKM. CDR3 DNA sequence: TGTGCCAGCTCAACAAACAGGGCCGGTGAGACCCAGTACTTC. The encoded protein is CASSTNRAGETQYF.

The V gene is TRBV27, the J gene TRBJ1-5, with D unresolved. Deletions cut 2 bases from V and 0 bases from J, with 8 bases between. The germline CDR1 and CDR2 sequences are MNHEY and SMNVEV (reference sequence). This CDR3 has 15 residues. The CDR3 loop reads CASSLGLYSNQPQHF. The DNA for the CDR3 is TGTGCCAGCAGTTTAGGCCTTTATAGCAATCAGCCCCAGCATTTT.

The rearrangement joins TRBV5-6 to TRBJ1-1; D is possibly TRBD1 (5 bases). CDR1 SGHDT and CDR2 YYEEEE come from the germline V gene. The V end lost 3 bases, the J end lost 4 bases, and 25 bases lay between the germline ends. The CDR3 contains 18 residues. CDR3 DNA: TGTGCCAGCAGCTCTCGTTTTGTGGGTTGGGGGGTAGGCACTGAAGCTTTCTTT. Residues: CASSSRFVGWGVGTEAFF. Full variable domain (outside the CDR3, taken from reference TRBV5-6 and TRBJ1-1): DAGVTQSPTHLIKTRGQQVTLRCSPKSGHDTVSWYQQALGQGPQFIFQYYEEEERQRGNFPDRFSGHQFPNYSSELNVNALLLGDSALYLCASSSRFVGWGVGTEAFFGQGTRLTVV.

V and J are TRBV2 and TRBJ2-3, with 7 bases aligning to TRBD1. This CDR3 region has 14 residues. V lost 6 bases to trimming and J lost 2 bases; unmatched junction nucleotides: 5. CDR1 is SNHLY and CDR2 is FYNNEI in the germline V gene. The CDR3 protein is CASREQGFTDTQYF. In DNA form, the CDR3 reads TGTGCCAGCAGGGAACAGGGGTTCACAGATACGCAGTATTTT.

V is TRBV5-4 and J is TRBJ2-7, with 15 positions matching TRBD2. The CDR3 runs to 15 residues. V dropped 4 bases and J dropped 7; count of bases not matched to a gene: 6. The germline gives CDR1 SGHNT, CDR2 YYREEE (reference sequence). The CDR3 DNA is TGTGCCAGCAGCCGGACTAGCGGGGGGGCGCAAGAGCAGTACTTC. It encodes CASSRTSGGAQEQYF.

The chain combines TRBV5-4 with TRBJ1-1; D is possibly TRBD1 (6 bases). Germline V CDR1 and CDR2: SGHNT, YYREEE (reference sequence). V dropped 1 base and J dropped 4 bases, with 8 bases sitting between them. The CDR3 spans 13 residues. CDR3 amino acids: CASSLLDSTEAFF. The CDR3 DNA is TGTGCCAGCAGCTTGCTGGACAGCACTGAAGCTTTCTTT.

The CDR3 DNA is TGTGCCAGCAGGCAACAAGACGGACTTATAGGAAACACCATATATTTT. It specifies CASRQQDGLIGNTIYF. The gene calls are TRBV7-2 and TRBJ1-3; D remains ambiguous. The CDR3 has 16 residues. CDR1 is SGHTA and CDR2 is FQGNSA in the germline V gene. V lost 6 bases and J 4 bases, leaving 19 bases between the germline ends.